The 27 T cell receptor beta chains reported below all come from one sample, sequenced in a study of blood T cell repertoires in COVID-19. The protocol was immunoSEQ multiplex PCR, while the TCRdb copy is restricted to in-frame clones and leaves out a portion. The sample has about 170,000 clones, approximately 91% seen once. Material: peripheral blood. Source of these receptors: a man younger than 30 with COVID-19, enrolled during active disease.

The genes are TRBV3-1 (or the pseudogene TRBV3-2) and TRBJ1-4; no clear D gene. V gave up 0 bases and J gave up 4 bases, with 12 bases separating them. The CDR3 has 16 residues. CDR1 LGHDT and CDR2 YNNKEL come from the germline V gene (reference sequence). CDR3 protein: CASSQDVGKRNEKLFF. CDR3 DNA sequence: TGTGCCAGCAGCCAAGATGTCGGAAAGCGTAATGAAAAACTGTTTTTT.

This clone was found once. This chain connects TRBV25-1 to TRBJ1-6; TRBD1 agrees at 7 bases. This CDR3 has 16 residues. The germline CDR1 and CDR2 sequences are MGHDK and SYGVNS. V shed 4 bases, J shed 3 bases, and the junction held 6 bases outside the gene matches. CDR3 coding DNA: TGTGCCAGCAGTGGCAGGGGGGTAAACTATAATTCACCCCTCCACTTT. It encodes CASSGRGVNYNSPLHF.

This chain connects TRBV30 to TRBJ1-1; 7 positions match TRBD1. Trimming removed 4 bases from V and 1 base from J; junction bases left unmatched: 3. The CDR3 is 13 residues long. Germline V gene sequence: CDR1 GTSNPN, CDR2 SVGIG (reference sequence). The CDR3 is CAWNQGGNTEAFF. In DNA, the CDR3 is TGTGCCTGGAACCAGGGGGGGAACACTGAAGCTTTCTTT.

The chain links TRBV28 to TRBJ2-1; 11 positions match TRBD1. Trimming removed 8 bases from V and 6 bases from J; junction bases left unmatched: 0. The CDR3 is made up of 12 amino acids. Per germline, CDR1 MDHEN and CDR2 SYDVKM. CDR3 residues: CASGTGGNEQFF. CDR3 sequence (DNA): TGTGCCAGCGGGACAGGGGGCAATGAGCAGTTCTTC.

This sequence joins TRBV7-2 and TRBJ2-2; D may be TRBD2 (5 bases). Trimming left V 0 bases short and J 4 bases short, with 9 bases between. This CDR3 is 15 amino acids long. Germline CDR1 and CDR2: SGHTA and FQGNSA. CDR3 in amino acids: CASSLARSGTGELFF. The CDR3 bases are TGTGCCAGCAGCTTAGCGCGCAGCGGCACCGGGGAGCTGTTTTTT.

The CDR3 protein is CASSLYRGQGQPQHF. In DNA, the CDR3 is TGTGCCAGCAGTCTTTACAGGGGGCAAGGACAGCCCCAGCATTTT. The rearrangement links TRBV27 to TRBJ1-5, with TRBD1 identical over 9 bases. V was pared by 5 bases and J by 7 bases, with 9 bases of the junction left unmatched. CDR1 and CDR2 (germline): MNHEY, SMNVEV (reference sequence). The CDR3 is 15 residues long.

This clone showed up just a few times. The V gene is TRBV2, the J gene TRBJ2-1, with D tentatively TRBD2 (5 bases). Germline-derived CDR1 and CDR2 are SNHLY and FYNNEI. The CDR3 totals 14 residues. V dropped 8 bases and J dropped 2 bases, with 13 bases sitting between them. The CDR3 bases are TGTGCCAGCGTGGGGAGCCACGCCTACAATGAGCAGTTCTTC. Its protein product is CASVGSHAYNEQFF.

The chain carries TRBV28 and TRBJ2-3; 13 bases match TRBD2. The CDR3 is made up of 16 amino acids. Germline values: CDR1 MDHEN, CDR2 SYDVKM. Trimming removed 5 bases from V and 4 bases from J; junction bases left unmatched: 6. The CDR3 nucleotides read TGTGCCAGCAGTACCGGGACTAGCGGGACGGCAGATACGCAGTATTTT. Its protein is CASSTGTSGTADTQYF.

The rearrangement links TRBV5-6 to TRBJ1-1, with D hard to call. Germline V gene sequence: CDR1 SGHDT, CDR2 YYEEEE. Trimming took 8 bases from V and 4 from J, leaving 12 bases between them. The CDR3 runs 12 residues. The CDR3 DNA follows: TGTGCCAGTCATTTTACTCCCACTGAAGCTTTCTTT. It encodes CASHFTPTEAFF. Looking up the rest from reference TRBV5-6 and TRBJ1-1 gives the full variable domain: DAGVTQSPTHLIKTRGQQVTLRCSPKSGHDTVSWYQQALGQGPQFIFQYYEEEERQRGNFPDRFSGHQFPNYSSELNVNALLLGDSALYLCASHFTPTEAFFGQGTRLTVV.

Turning to this clone: Relative to the germline gene, one junction end is altered; a read error may explain this. The J gene is TRBJ1-4, the V gene TRBV7-2, with TRBD1 as a possible D gene (6 bases). Germline V gene lookup returns CDR1 SGHTA and CDR2 FQGNSA. CDR3 size: 15 residues. CDR3 amino acids: CASSFSGGAGEKLLF. CDR3 nucleotide sequence: TGTGCCAGCAGCTTCTCGGGGGGGGCAGGTGAAAAACTGCTTTTT.

The J gene is TRBJ2-3, the V gene TRBV3-1 (or the pseudogene TRBV3-2); D is perhaps TRBD1 (5 bases). Germline V gives CDR1 LGHDT, CDR2 YNNKEL (reference sequence). The CDR3 is 17 residues long. V was clipped by 0 bases and J by 0 bases, with 13 bases between them. The CDR3 sequence: CASSQDPRVTSTDTQYF. CDR3 sequence (DNA): TGTGCCAGCAGCCAAGATCCCAGGGTCACTAGCACAGATACGCAGTATTTT.

The chain joins TRBV28 to TRBJ2-2; possible D gene TRBD1, 6 bases. In germline, CDR1 is MDHEN, CDR2 SYDVKM. The CDR3 spans 16 residues. Trimming removed 5 bases at V and 1 base at J, with 14 bases between. The CDR3 bases are TGTGCCAGCAGTGATATGACAGGTTTGAACACCGGGGAGCTGTTTTTT. This codes for CASSDMTGLNTGELFF.

This sequence joins TRBV18 and TRBJ1-5; 7 positions match TRBD1. Germline V lookup: CDR1 KGHSH, CDR2 LQKENI. The CDR3 spans 14 residues. Germline trimming cut 5 bases from V and 3 bases from J; bases unmatched to any gene: 4. This CDR3 is CASSSQGNNQPQHF. The CDR3 DNA sequence: TGTGCCAGCTCATCACAGGGGAACAATCAGCCCCAGCATTTT. The variable domain in full, completed from reference TRBV18 and TRBJ1-5, reads NAGVMQNPRHLVRRRGQEARLRCSPMKGHSHVYWYRQLPEEGLKFMVYLQKENIIDESGMPKERFSAEFPKEGPSILRIQQVVRGDSAAYFCASSSQGNNQPQHFGDGTRLSIL.

A single count supports this clone. The chain couples TRBV18 to TRBJ1-2, with a weak D call TRBD1 (5 bases). CDR1 is KGHSH, CDR2 LQKENI, per germline. Trimming pared 3 bases from V and 4 bases from J, leaving 12 bases between. The CDR3 loop spans 14 amino acids. CDR3 residues: CASSPGDSAYGYTF. CDR3 DNA sequence: TGTGCCAGCTCACCCGGAGACAGCGCCTATGGCTACACCTTC.

V usage is TRBV28 and J usage is TRBJ1-5; D might be TRBD1 (5 bases). CDR1 and CDR2 (germline): MDHEN, SYDVKM. This CDR3 has 18 amino acids. With 2 bases removed from V and 1 base from J, the gap between germline ends came to 18 bases. The CDR3 coding sequence is TGTGCCAGCAGTTTAGGATCGCGGGGGGAGGCGAGCAATCAGCCCCAGCATTTT. Amino acids: CASSLGSRGEASNQPQHF.

The V call is TRBV11-2, the J call TRBJ2-7; 12 bases map to TRBD2. This CDR3 region has 16 residues. Germline V gene data show CDR1 as SGHAT and CDR2 as FQNNGV. V trimming: 5 bases; J trimming: 3 bases; junction bases outside the gene matches: 8. CDR3 sequence: CASSQRGLAGHYEQYF. The CDR3, as DNA: TGTGCCAGCAGCCAGAGGGGACTAGCGGGCCACTACGAGCAGTACTTC.

This sequence joins TRBV1 and TRBJ2-2; the DNA was not used to check the table's D call, TRBD2. TRBV1 is a known pseudogene. The CDR3 length is 17 residues. CDR3 DNA sequence: TGCACCAGCAGCCAAGTTAGGACTAGCGGGAAGGACGGGGAGCTGTTTTTT. As protein: CTSSQVRTSGKDGELFF.

The genes are TRBV19 and TRBJ1-5, with D tentatively TRBD1 (5 bases). The germline V and J ends were trimmed by 5 bases and 3 bases, with 17 bases remaining between them. This CDR3 has 16 amino acids. CDR1 is LNHDA and CDR2 is SQIVND in the germline V gene (reference sequence). The CDR3 DNA reads as TGTGCCAGTAGTCTTTTTGCGGACACCAACAATCAGCCCCAGCATTTT. Its translation is CASSLFADTNNQPQHF.

The rearrangement uses TRBV6-2 or TRBV6-3 and TRBJ2-5; 10 bases are shared with TRBD2. The CDR3 consists of 14 residues. Germline CDR1 and CDR2: MNHEY and SVGEGT. The ends lost 6 bases at V and 3 bases at J; junction bases unmatched: 4. The CDR3 nucleotides read TGTGCCAGCAGCTTGGGACTAGCGAAAGAGACCCAGTACTTC. It codes for CASSLGLAKETQYF.

This clone was counted between two and nine times. The chain carries TRBV7-9 and TRBJ1-5; 7 bases are a match to TRBD1. V lost 5 bases and J lost 7; bases outside the gene matches: 2. The CDR3 extends over 12 amino acids. Germline values: CDR1 SEHNR, CDR2 FQNEAQ (reference sequence). The CDR3 DNA reads as TGTGCCAGCAGCACGGACAGGCAGCCCCAGCATTTT. Translation gives CASSTDRQPQHF.

The chain uses TRBV19 and TRBJ2-7; 7 bases match TRBD1. The CDR3 extends over 14 amino acids. Looked up from germline, CDR1 is LNHDA and CDR2 is SQIVND (reference sequence). V shed 4 bases and J 6 bases; nucleotides not matched to a gene: 9. The CDR3 here is CASSSSPGQREQYF. Here the CDR3 DNA reads TGTGCCAGTAGTAGTTCGCCGGGACAGCGCGAGCAGTACTTC.

The chain recombines TRBV4-1 with TRBJ2-5, with 8 bases aligning to TRBD2. CDR1 and CDR2 from the germline V gene are MGHRA and YSYEKL. V shed 0 bases, J shed 0 bases, and the junction held 3 bases outside the gene matches. There are 16 residues in the CDR3. The DNA of the CDR3 is TGCGCCAGCAGCCAAGATTCGCGGGGGGACCAAGAGACCCAGTACTTC. Amino acids: CASSQDSRGDQETQYF.

The V gene is TRBV28, the J gene TRBJ1-5; D is undetermined. The CDR3 consists of 13 residues. Germline loops: CDR1 MDHEN, CDR2 SYDVKM. Trimming left V 8 bases short and J 5 bases short, with 13 bases between. The CDR3 region is CASRLVRDQPQHF. The CDR3 nucleotides are TGTGCCAGCCGCCTCGTGCGCGATCAGCCCCAGCATTTT.

This clone has only one observation. The chain combines TRBV27 with TRBJ2-2; tentatively, D is TRBD2 (6 bases). V was shortened by 7 bases and J by 0 bases, with 15 bases between the two germline ends. The CDR3 is 16 residues long. Germline V CDR1 and CDR2: MNHEY, SMNVEV (reference sequence). This CDR3 is CASTPGLFANTGELFF. The CDR3 bases are TGTGCCAGCACCCCGGGACTTTTCGCGAACACCGGGGAGCTGTTTTTT.

The chain has TRBV19 and TRBJ2-7, with 7 positions matching TRBD1. The CDR3 contains 14 residues. CDR1 is LNHDA, CDR2 SQIVND, per germline (reference sequence). V gave up 4 bases and J gave up 3 bases; unmatched junction bases: 6. In nucleotides, the CDR3 is TGTGCCAGTAGTACTCTCGACAGGGACTACGAGCAGTACTTC. Translating it yields CASSTLDRDYEQYF.

The rearrangement uses TRBV6-1 and TRBJ2-7; possibly TRBD1 for D (6 bases). From germline, CDR1 is MNHNS and CDR2 SASEGT. With 2 bases removed from V and 6 bases from J, the gap between germline ends came to 14 bases. The CDR3 is made up of 14 amino acids. CDR3 DNA: TGTGCCAGCAGTGAACGAGCCAGGGGACCCGAGCAGTACTTC. This encodes CASSERARGPEQYF.

This clone was recorded only once. The chain couples TRBV11-2 to TRBJ2-7; D may be TRBD1 (5 bases). Germline lookup yields CDR1 SGHAT and CDR2 FQNNGV. The V end lost 5 bases, the J end lost 2 bases, and 10 bases lay between the germline ends. This CDR3 comprises 13 residues. The CDR3 DNA is TGTGCCAGCAGCCTCTCACAGGCCTACGAGCAGTACTTC. The encoded protein is CASSLSQAYEQYF.